This TCR beta chain was sequenced in a study of shared clonotypes between healthy human individuals. About the study: CD4 naive cells filled three plates per donor, CD4 memory three, CD8 naive two and CD8 memory one.

Sequencing was performed with immunoSEQ multiplex PCR; in TCRdb, only in-frame clones are kept and a portion is missing. Of a few million clones in the sample, around nine tenths were seen once. CDR3 size: 15 residues. Germline CDR1 reads SGHNT; CDR2 reads YYREEE (reference sequence). J was trimmed by 5 bases and V by 4 bases; bases with no gene match: 10. General study results and limits: Sharing across four donors was highest in naive CD4 (approximately 5%) and lowest in memory CD8 (around 0.4%).

In this sample, this clone turned up once. The antigen is undetermined. The chain links TRBV5-4 to TRBJ2-5; the match to TRBD2 covers 8 bases. This receptor was obtained from a man aged 18 to 35 in good health. Sample: naive CD4+ T cells sorted from blood. As to subset: CD45RA+ positively selected. The CDR3 DNA is TGTGCCAGCAGCCTGCCCGGGAGGGCCGGGGAGACCCAGTACTTC. This translates into CASSLPGRAGETQYF.